Presented here are 8 T cell receptor beta chains from one specimen sequenced in a study of T cells of healthy individuals. TCRdb fed the 5' RACE reads into MiXCR, producing one record per CDR3 protein. This sample has about 82,000 distinct CDR3 sequences, with approximately 4.8% found just once. Receptors were obtained from a female donor in good health.

This clonotype was counted at least ten times. This chain connects TRBV7-8 to TRBJ2-1; the D gene is possibly TRBD2 (5 bases). CDR1 and CDR2 (germline): SGHVS, FQNEAQ. V lost 2 bases to trimming and J lost 4 bases, with 21 bases between them. The CDR3 has 18 residues. The CDR3 region is CASSLLVRRVARYNEQFF. The DNA for the CDR3 is TGTGCCAGCAGCTTATTAGTTCGGCGGGTCGCGCGTTACAATGAGCAGTTCTTC.

In this sample, this clonotype turned up a few times. The chain couples TRBV12-3 or TRBV12-4 to TRBJ1-1; weak D call: TRBD1 (6 bases). V lost 5 bases, J lost 5 bases, and 15 bases lay in between. The CDR3 length is 14 residues. CDR3 nucleotides: TGTGCCAGCAGTCCAGGGACATCGAGGACTGAAGCTTTCTTT. This translates into CASSPGTSRTEAFF.

This clonotype came up many times. The rearrangement uses TRBV29-1 and TRBJ1-1, with TRBD1 as a possible D gene (6 bases). The CDR3 runs to 12 residues. Trimming removed 2 bases from V and 3 bases from J, with 7 bases in between. The V gene's germline CDR1 is SQVTM and CDR2 ANQGSEA. Here the CDR3 DNA reads TGCAGCGTTGAAAAGGGGGACACTGAAGCTTTCTTT. Encoded protein: CSVEKGDTEAFF.

There are a few counts of this clonotype. This rearrangement joins TRBV12-3 or TRBV12-4 to TRBJ1-5; 7 bases align to TRBD1. V lost 5 bases and J lost 2; bases outside the gene matches: 3. The CDR3 covers 14 residues. The DNA for the CDR3 is TGTGCCAGCAGTAAAACAGGGGGCAATCAGCCCCAGCATTTT. It specifies CASSKTGGNQPQHF.

This clonotype was counted many times. CDR3 amino acids: CASSLYTTGPRYEQYF. DNA for the CDR3: TGTGCCAGCAGCCTTTACACGACAGGCCCTCGCTACGAGCAGTACTTC. The rearrangement joins TRBV5-6 to TRBJ2-7; TRBD1 might be the D (6 bases). Germline CDR1 SGHDT, CDR2 YYEEEE. The CDR3 is made up of 16 amino acids. With 4 bases removed from V and 3 bases from J, the gap between germline ends came to 20 bases.

With regard to this clonotype: A much bigger clone sits one base away, suggesting this may be a read error. The chain joins TRBV2 to TRBJ1-1; tentatively, D is TRBD1 (5 bases). V lost 4 bases, J lost 10 bases, and 19 bases lay in between. CDR1 and CDR2 (germline): SNHLY, FYNNEI. This CDR3 is built from 14 residues. As DNA, the CDR3 is TGTGCCAGCAGTGGACCTTATCAGGGCGGTGTAGCTTTCTTT. This translates into CASSGPYQGGVAFF.

At least ten counts were recorded for this clonotype. In nucleotides, the CDR3 is TGCGCCAGCAGCCAAAAGGAGGCCGGGGCCAACGTCCTGACTTTC. It codes for CASSQKEAGANVLTF. V is TRBV4-3 and J is TRBJ2-6; TRBD2 might be the D (5 bases). The CDR3 runs to 15 residues. The V end lost 2 bases, the J end lost 4 bases, and 9 bases lay between the germline ends. In germline, CDR1 is LGHNA, CDR2 YSLEER.

The table lists this clonotype with many counts. The rearrangement joins TRBV12-3 or TRBV12-4 to TRBJ2-2, with D possibly TRBD2 on 6 matching bases. The germline V and J ends were trimmed by 1 base and 4 bases, with 13 bases remaining between them. The CDR3 spans 16 residues. CDR3 nucleotide sequence: TGTGCCAGCAGTTTAGGGCTAGCGCGTCGCACCGGGGAGCTGTTTTTT. It translates to CASSLGLARRTGELFF.